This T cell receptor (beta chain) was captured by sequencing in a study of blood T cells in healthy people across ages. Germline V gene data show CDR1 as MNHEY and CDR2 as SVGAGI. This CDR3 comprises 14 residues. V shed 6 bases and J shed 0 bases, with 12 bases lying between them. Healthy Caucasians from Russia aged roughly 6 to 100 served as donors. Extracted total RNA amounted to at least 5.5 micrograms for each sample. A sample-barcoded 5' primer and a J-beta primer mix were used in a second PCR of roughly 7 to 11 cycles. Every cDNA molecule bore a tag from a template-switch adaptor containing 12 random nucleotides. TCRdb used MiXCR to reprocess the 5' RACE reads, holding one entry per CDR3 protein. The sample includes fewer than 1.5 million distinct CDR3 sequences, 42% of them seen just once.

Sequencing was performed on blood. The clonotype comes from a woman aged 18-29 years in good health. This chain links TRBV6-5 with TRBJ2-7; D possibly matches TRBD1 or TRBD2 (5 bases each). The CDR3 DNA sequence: TGTGCCAGCAGAAACACCGGGACCTCCTACGAGCAGTACTTC. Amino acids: CASRNTGTSYEQYF.